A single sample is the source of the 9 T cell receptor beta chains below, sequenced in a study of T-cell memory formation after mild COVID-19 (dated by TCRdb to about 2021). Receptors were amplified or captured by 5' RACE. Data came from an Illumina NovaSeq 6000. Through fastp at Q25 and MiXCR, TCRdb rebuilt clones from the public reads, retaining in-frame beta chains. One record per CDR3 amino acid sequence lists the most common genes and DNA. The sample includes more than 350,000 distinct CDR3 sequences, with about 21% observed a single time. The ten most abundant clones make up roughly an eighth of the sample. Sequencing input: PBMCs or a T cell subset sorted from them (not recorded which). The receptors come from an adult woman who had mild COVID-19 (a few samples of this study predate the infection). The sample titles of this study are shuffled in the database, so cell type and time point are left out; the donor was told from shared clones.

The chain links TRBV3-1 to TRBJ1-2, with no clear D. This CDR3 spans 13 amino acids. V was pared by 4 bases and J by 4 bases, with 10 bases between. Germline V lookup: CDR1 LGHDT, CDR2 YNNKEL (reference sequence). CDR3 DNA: TGTGCCAGCAGCCTCCCAAGGGCCTATGGCTACACCTTC. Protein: CASSLPRAYGYTF.

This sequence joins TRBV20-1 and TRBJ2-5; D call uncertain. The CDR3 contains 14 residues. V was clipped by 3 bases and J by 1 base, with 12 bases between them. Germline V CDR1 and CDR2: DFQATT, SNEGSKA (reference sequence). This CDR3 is CSASWVTGQETQYF. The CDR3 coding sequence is TGCAGTGCTAGTTGGGTAACGGGCCAAGAGACCCAGTACTTC.

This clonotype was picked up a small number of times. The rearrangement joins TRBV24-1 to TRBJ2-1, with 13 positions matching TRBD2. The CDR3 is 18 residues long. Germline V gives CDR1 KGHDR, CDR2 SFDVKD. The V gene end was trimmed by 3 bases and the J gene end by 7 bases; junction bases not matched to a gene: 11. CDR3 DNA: TGTGCCACCAGTGATGGCCCCCTAACTAGCGGGAGGGGGAATGAGCAGTTCTTC. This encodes CATSDGPLTSGRGNEQFF.

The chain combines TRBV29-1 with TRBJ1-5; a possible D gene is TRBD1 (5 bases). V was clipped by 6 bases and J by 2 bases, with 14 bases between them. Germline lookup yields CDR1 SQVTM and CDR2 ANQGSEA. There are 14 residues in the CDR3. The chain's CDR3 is CSVRQSGGNQPQHF. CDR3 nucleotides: TGCAGCGTGCGACAGAGCGGAGGCAATCAGCCCCAGCATTTT. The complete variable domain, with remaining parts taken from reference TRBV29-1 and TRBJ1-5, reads SAVISQKPSRDICQRGTSLTIQCQVDSQVTMMFWYRQQPGQSLTLIATANQGSEATYESGFVIDKFPISRPNLTFSTLTVSNMSPEDSSIYLCSVRQSGGNQPQHFGDGTRLSIL.

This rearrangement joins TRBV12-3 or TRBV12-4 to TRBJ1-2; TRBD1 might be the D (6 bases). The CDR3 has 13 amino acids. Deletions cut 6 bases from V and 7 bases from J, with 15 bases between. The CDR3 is CASSWSGTFGYTF. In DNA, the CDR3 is TGTGCCAGCAGCTGGTCCGGGACATTTGGCTACACCTTC.

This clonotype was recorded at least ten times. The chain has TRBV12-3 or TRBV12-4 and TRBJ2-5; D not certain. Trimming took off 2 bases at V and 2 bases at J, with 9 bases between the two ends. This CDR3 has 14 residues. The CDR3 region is CASSLRRQQETQYF. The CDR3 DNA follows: TGTGCCAGCAGTTTAAGGCGTCAGCAAGAGACCCAGTACTTC.

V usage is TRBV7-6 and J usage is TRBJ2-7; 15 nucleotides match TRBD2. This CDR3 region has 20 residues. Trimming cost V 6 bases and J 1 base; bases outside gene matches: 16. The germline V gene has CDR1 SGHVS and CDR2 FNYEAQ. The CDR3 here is CASSSERTSGGVLSSYEQYF. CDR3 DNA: TGTGCCAGCAGTTCGGAAAGGACTAGCGGGGGGGTTCTCAGTTCCTACGAGCAGTACTTC. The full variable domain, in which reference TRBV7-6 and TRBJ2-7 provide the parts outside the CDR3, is GAGVSQSPRYKVTKRGQDVALRCDPISGHVSLYWYRQALGQGPEFLTYFNYEAQQDKSGLPNDRFSAERPEGSISTLTIQRTEQRDSAMYRCASSSERTSGGVLSSYEQYFGPGTRLTVT.

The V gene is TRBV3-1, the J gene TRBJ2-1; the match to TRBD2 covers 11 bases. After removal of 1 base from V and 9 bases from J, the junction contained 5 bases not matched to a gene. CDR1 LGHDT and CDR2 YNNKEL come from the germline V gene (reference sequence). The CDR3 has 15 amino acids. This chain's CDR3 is CASSQGVAGGTEQFF. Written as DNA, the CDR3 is TGTGCCAGCAGCCAAGGGGTAGCGGGAGGGACTGAGCAGTTCTTC.

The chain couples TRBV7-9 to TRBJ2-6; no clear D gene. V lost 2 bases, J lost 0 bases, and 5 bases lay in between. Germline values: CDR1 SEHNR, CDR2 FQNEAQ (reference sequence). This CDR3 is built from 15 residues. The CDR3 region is CASSLRTSGANVLTF. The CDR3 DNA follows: TGTGCCAGCAGCTTACGTACCTCTGGGGCCAACGTCCTGACTTTC.